This TCR beta chain was identified during a study of blood T cell repertoires in COVID-19. Study at large: The samples span acute and convalescent COVID-19 from the United States, Italy and Spain.

In the study's own analysis: Amplifying reference gene primers gave estimates of nucleated cell counts. The protocol was immunoSEQ multiplex PCR, while the TCRdb copy is restricted to in-frame clones and leaves out a portion. V and J calls plus clone size are reproduced from that table; the DNA served to infer D and trimming. The sample records 85,000 to 130,000 clones, approximately 89% being singletons. The junction had 7 bases not matched to a gene; V was cut back by 5 bases and J by 4 bases. Per the germline V gene, CDR1 is SGHVS and CDR2 is FNYEAQ. The CDR3 is 15 residues long. The sequence was collected from a man aged 60 to 69 with acute or convalescent COVID-19. The sequencing sample was made of peripheral blood. This rearrangement joins TRBV7-6 to TRBJ2-5; 10 bases agree with TRBD2. The DNA of the CDR3 is TGTGCCAGCAGCCCAAGCGGGAGGGCCCGAGAGACCCAGTACTTC. Its translation is CASSPSGRARETQYF.